Listed below are T cell receptor beta chains from one sample, sequenced in a study of control samples from healthy donors and cancer patients. The table came from immunoSEQ multiplex PCR; TCRdb's copy has only in-frame clones and leaves some out. The data hold about 120,000 clones, with 93% observed a single time. What was sequenced was blood. The receptor set was obtained from a man aged 25 to 40 in good health. Both conserved end residues are part of each CDR3. D genes are given only for firm matches. Clone size appears in some rows only: once, few, many, or a class for an expanded clone.

cdr3_aa: CASSEPSGVMNTEAFF
cdr3_nt: TGCGCCAGCAGTGAGCCCTCAGGGGTGATGAACACTGAAGCTTTCTTT
clone_size: -
j_call: TRBJ1-1
d_call: -
v_call: TRBV10-2

cdr3_aa: CASSLWDARTLHF
cdr3_nt: TGTGCCAGCAGCTTATGGGACGCCCGAACCCTCCACTTT
clone_size: -
j_call: TRBJ1-6
d_call: -
v_call: TRBV11-2

cdr3_aa: CASSLGTGRNTIYF
cdr3_nt: TGTGCCAGCAGCTTGGGGACAGGGAGAAACACCATATATTTT
clone_size: -
j_call: TRBJ1-3
d_call: TRBD1
v_call: TRBV7-6

cdr3_aa: CASSQDGQPKNIQYF
cdr3_nt: TGTGCCAGCAGCCAAGATGGACAGCCCAAAAACATTCAGTACTTC
clone_size: -
j_call: TRBJ2-4
d_call: -
v_call: TRBV4-2

cdr3_aa: CASSPPSMGTDTQYF
cdr3_nt: TGTGCCAGCTCACCACCCAGTATGGGCACAGATACGCAGTATTTT
clone_size: -
j_call: TRBJ2-3
d_call: -
v_call: TRBV18

cdr3_aa: CSVVWRDLNTEAFF
cdr3_nt: TGCAGCGTCGTTTGGCGGGATTTGAACACTGAAGCTTTCTTT
clone_size: -
j_call: TRBJ1-1
d_call: -
v_call: TRBV29-1

cdr3_aa: CASSIVPPRFHSPRGYTF
cdr3_nt: TGTGCCAGTAGTATAGTACCCCCAAGGTTTCACAGCCCTCGAGGCTACACCTTC
clone_size: -
j_call: TRBJ1-2
d_call: -
v_call: TRBV19

cdr3_aa: CAWTSNEQFF
cdr3_nt: TGTGCCTGGACTAGTAATGAGCAGTTCTTC
clone_size: -
j_call: TRBJ2-1
d_call: -
v_call: TRBV30

cdr3_aa: CAWSGAASNTGELFF
cdr3_nt: TGTGCCTGGAGTGGCGCAGCCTCGAACACCGGGGAGCTGTTTTTT
clone_size: -
j_call: TRBJ2-2
d_call: -
v_call: TRBV30

cdr3_aa: CASSSFLGGQTRANYGYTF
cdr3_nt: TGCGCCAGCAGCAGCTTTTTGGGAGGACAGACTAGGGCTAACTATGGCTACACCTTC
clone_size: -
j_call: TRBJ1-2
d_call: -
v_call: TRBV4-1

cdr3_aa: CASSSLGQGKNEQYF
cdr3_nt: TGTGCCAGCAGTTCACTCGGACAGGGAAAGAACGAGCAGTACTTC
clone_size: -
j_call: TRBJ2-7
d_call: TRBD1
v_call: TRBV27

cdr3_aa: CASSLTLGEQYF
cdr3_nt: TGTGCCAGCAGCTTGACCTTGGGGGAGCAGTACTTC
clone_size: -
j_call: TRBJ2-7
d_call: -
v_call: TRBV5-6

cdr3_aa: CASSLTGGDRGYTF
cdr3_nt: TGCGCCAGCAGCTTGACAGGGGGGGATCGTGGCTACACCTTC
clone_size: -
j_call: TRBJ1-2
d_call: TRBD1
v_call: TRBV5-1

cdr3_aa: CASRIGQDNTEAFF
cdr3_nt: TGTGCCAGCAGAATAGGACAGGACAACACTGAAGCTTTCTTT
clone_size: -
j_call: TRBJ1-1
d_call: TRBD1
v_call: TRBV6-5

cdr3_aa: CASRGGPYEQYF
cdr3_nt: TGTGCCAGCAGGGGGGGGCCCTACGAGCAGTACTTC
clone_size: once
j_call: TRBJ2-7
d_call: -
v_call: TRBV2

cdr3_aa: CASQDGSNQPQHF
cdr3_nt: TGTGCCAGCCAGGACGGTAGCAATCAGCCCCAGCATTTT
clone_size: once
j_call: TRBJ1-5
d_call: -
v_call: TRBV2

cdr3_aa: CASSLGGGREDQPQHF
cdr3_nt: TGTGCCAGCAGTTTAGGGGGAGGGAGAGAAGATCAGCCCCAGCATTTT
clone_size: -
j_call: TRBJ1-5
d_call: -
v_call: TRBV27

cdr3_aa: CASSETRGLQETQYF
cdr3_nt: TGCGCCAGCAGTGAGACCAGGGGGCTCCAAGAGACCCAGTACTTC
clone_size: -
j_call: TRBJ2-5
d_call: TRBD1
v_call: TRBV10-1

cdr3_aa: CATAQGAGYGYTF
cdr3_nt: TGTGCCACCGCCCAGGGGGCAGGGTATGGCTACACCTTC
clone_size: -
j_call: TRBJ1-2
d_call: TRBD1
v_call: TRBV15

cdr3_aa: CAISVDRNKLGYTF
cdr3_nt: TGTGCCATCAGCGTGGACAGAAATAAGCTAGGCTACACCTTC
clone_size: -
j_call: TRBJ1-2
d_call: -
v_call: TRBV10-3

cdr3_aa: CASAPGTGPQPQHF
cdr3_nt: TGTGCCAGCGCTCCAGGGACAGGCCCTCAGCCCCAGCATTTT
clone_size: few
j_call: TRBJ1-5
d_call: TRBD1
v_call: TRBV11-2

cdr3_aa: CASSAYGNTIYF
cdr3_nt: TGTGCCAGCAGCGCGTACGGAAACACCATATATTTT
clone_size: -
j_call: TRBJ1-3
d_call: -
v_call: TRBV14

cdr3_aa: CASSQDWMTGGNYEQYF
cdr3_nt: TGCGCCAGCAGCCAAGATTGGATGACAGGGGGCAACTACGAGCAGTACTTC
clone_size: -
j_call: TRBJ2-7
d_call: TRBD1
v_call: TRBV4-1

cdr3_aa: CASSDRGVETQYF
cdr3_nt: TGTGCCAGCAGCGACAGGGGGGTAGAGACCCAGTACTTC
clone_size: -
j_call: TRBJ2-5
d_call: TRBD1
v_call: TRBV6-5

cdr3_aa: CASSPTPGWETQYF
cdr3_nt: TGTGCCAGCTCACCAACGCCGGGGTGGGAGACCCAGTACTTC
clone_size: -
j_call: TRBJ2-5
d_call: -
v_call: TRBV18

cdr3_aa: CASSLRVGKNTEAFF
cdr3_nt: TGTGCCAGCAGCTTGAGGGTAGGTAAGAACACTGAAGCTTTCTTT
clone_size: -
j_call: TRBJ1-1
d_call: -
v_call: TRBV7-9

cdr3_aa: CASSHRQGQETQYF
cdr3_nt: TGTGCCAGCAGTCACCGACAGGGCCAAGAGACCCAGTACTTC
clone_size: -
j_call: TRBJ2-5
d_call: TRBD1
v_call: TRBV6-5

cdr3_aa: CASNPRGLTEAFF
cdr3_nt: TGTGCCTCTAATCCCAGGGGGTTAACTGAAGCTTTCTTT
clone_size: -
j_call: TRBJ1-1
d_call: TRBD1
v_call: TRBV12-3/TRBV12-4

cdr3_aa: CASSPLWIAYNEQFF
cdr3_nt: TGTGCCAGCAGCCCTCTATGGATCGCCTACAATGAGCAGTTCTTC
clone_size: -
j_call: TRBJ2-1
d_call: -
v_call: TRBV6-6

cdr3_aa: CASRTLYEQYF
cdr3_nt: TGCGCCAGCAGGACCCTCTACGAGCAGTACTTC
clone_size: -
j_call: TRBJ2-7
d_call: -
v_call: TRBV5-1

cdr3_aa: CASSEAEAAAGNTIYF
cdr3_nt: TGTGCCAGCAGTGAAGCGGAGGCAGCGGCTGGAAACACCATATATTTT
clone_size: -
j_call: TRBJ1-3
d_call: -
v_call: TRBV6-1

cdr3_aa: CASSEGMPDWGDGYTF
cdr3_nt: TGTGCCAGCAGTGAAGGAATGCCAGACTGGGGAGATGGCTACACCTTC
clone_size: -
j_call: TRBJ1-2
d_call: -
v_call: TRBV6-1

cdr3_aa: CASGLVVQGTLYGYTF
cdr3_nt: TGTGCTAGTGGTTTGGTAGTACAGGGGACTCTGTATGGCTACACCTTC
clone_size: -
j_call: TRBJ1-2
d_call: TRBD1
v_call: TRBV12-5

cdr3_aa: CASSLTGLTSHEQFF
cdr3_nt: TGTGCCAGCAGCTTAACCGGTCTCACGAGCCATGAGCAGTTCTTC
clone_size: once
j_call: TRBJ2-1
d_call: -
v_call: TRBV7-2

cdr3_aa: CASGGASTGELFF
cdr3_nt: TGTGCCTCAGGGGGGGCAAGCACCGGGGAGCTGTTTTTT
clone_size: -
j_call: TRBJ2-2
d_call: -
v_call: TRBV9

cdr3_aa: CASSGGYVDEQFF
cdr3_nt: TGTGCCAGCAGTGGCGGCTACGTTGATGAGCAGTTCTTC
clone_size: -
j_call: TRBJ2-1
d_call: -
v_call: TRBV2

cdr3_aa: CASSEYGLPNSGNTEAFF
cdr3_nt: TGTGCCAGCAGTGAATACGGTCTCCCGAACTCGGGGAACACTGAAGCTTTCTTT
clone_size: -
j_call: TRBJ1-1
d_call: -
v_call: TRBV2

cdr3_aa: CASSLVEDPRQFF
cdr3_nt: TGTGCCAGCAGCTTGGTAGAGGACCCAAGGCAGTTCTTC
clone_size: -
j_call: TRBJ2-1
d_call: -
v_call: TRBV5-6

cdr3_aa: CASSVGGTGWADTQYF
cdr3_nt: TGTGCCAGCAGCGTAGGAGGGACAGGGTGGGCAGATACGCAGTATTTT
clone_size: -
j_call: TRBJ2-3
d_call: TRBD1
v_call: TRBV9

cdr3_aa: CASSEIAGATSTDTQYF
cdr3_nt: TGTGCCAGCAGCGAAATAGCGGGGGCCACAAGCACAGATACGCAGTATTTT
clone_size: few
j_call: TRBJ2-3
d_call: TRBD2
v_call: TRBV14

cdr3_aa: CASSLALSENEKLFF
cdr3_nt: TGTGCCAGCAGCTTGGCGCTGTCAGAAAATGAAAAACTGTTTTTT
clone_size: -
j_call: TRBJ1-4
d_call: -
v_call: TRBV5-6

cdr3_aa: CASSYSAAVNTEAFF
cdr3_nt: TGTGCCAGCAGTTACTCAGCGGCGGTGAACACTGAAGCTTTCTTT
clone_size: -
j_call: TRBJ1-1
d_call: -
v_call: TRBV6-5

cdr3_aa: CASSSTGLRSGNTIYF
cdr3_nt: TGTGCCAGCAGTTCGACAGGTCTACGAAGTGGAAACACCATATATTTT
clone_size: -
j_call: TRBJ1-3
d_call: -
v_call: TRBV28

cdr3_aa: CASRWRGPNTEAFF
cdr3_nt: TGTGCCAGCAGATGGAGGGGACCGAACACTGAAGCTTTCTTT
clone_size: -
j_call: TRBJ1-1
d_call: -
v_call: TRBV6-5

cdr3_aa: CASSEAWSEQYF
cdr3_nt: TGTGCCAGCAGTGAAGCCTGGAGCGAGCAGTACTTC
clone_size: -
j_call: TRBJ2-7
d_call: -
v_call: TRBV2

cdr3_aa: CASSEGGLSQHF
cdr3_nt: TGTGCCAGCAGTGAAGGAGGGCTTTCCCAGCATTTT
clone_size: -
j_call: TRBJ1-5
d_call: -
v_call: TRBV6-1

cdr3_aa: CASSLTGTEAFF
cdr3_nt: TGTGCCAGCAGTTTAACCGGGACTGAAGCTTTCTTT
clone_size: -
j_call: TRBJ1-1
d_call: -
v_call: TRBV12-3/TRBV12-4

cdr3_aa: CASSLNLGTRAFF
cdr3_nt: TGTGCCAGCAGCTTAAATCTGGGGACGCGAGCTTTCTTT
clone_size: -
j_call: TRBJ1-1
d_call: -
v_call: TRBV11-2

cdr3_aa: CASTLRGQNPYGYTF
cdr3_nt: TGTGCCAGCACCCTCAGAGGGCAGAACCCGTATGGCTACACCTTC
clone_size: few
j_call: TRBJ1-2
d_call: -
v_call: TRBV6-5

cdr3_aa: CASSRPGQPNSPLHF
cdr3_nt: TGCGCCAGCAGCCGCCCGGGACAGCCTAATTCACCCCTCCACTTT
clone_size: -
j_call: TRBJ1-6
d_call: TRBD1
v_call: TRBV5-1

cdr3_aa: CASRGGLGTEAFF
cdr3_nt: TGTGCCAGCAGAGGGGGGTTGGGCACTGAAGCTTTCTTT
clone_size: -
j_call: TRBJ1-1
d_call: -
v_call: TRBV5-4

cdr3_aa: CASSPRDSLNEQFF
cdr3_nt: TGTGCCAGTAGTCCGCGGGACTCCCTCAATGAGCAGTTCTTC
clone_size: -
j_call: TRBJ2-1
d_call: -
v_call: TRBV19

cdr3_aa: CASSLSLPTASSYNSPLHF
cdr3_nt: TGTGCCAGCAGTTTGTCCCTCCCTACCGCGAGCTCCTATAATTCACCCCTCCACTTT
clone_size: -
j_call: TRBJ1-6
d_call: -
v_call: TRBV27

cdr3_aa: CATAGTGSEAF
cdr3_nt: TGTGCCACCGCCGGGACAGGGAGCGAGGCCTTC
clone_size: -
j_call: TRBJ1-2
d_call: TRBD1
v_call: TRBV2